A selection of T cell receptor beta chains follows, all from one sample in a study of shared clonotypes between healthy human individuals. Repertoires were generated with immunoSEQ multiplex PCR, while TCRdb's copy carries only in-frame clones and drops some. The repertoire holds some 2,400,000 clones, with nearly 97% as singletons. The specimen was naive CD4+ T cells sorted from blood. The receptors shown here come from a man between 18 and 35 years old in good health. Both conserved end residues are part of each CDR3. Each record gives: D gene, V gene, clone size, J gene, CDR3 DNA, CDR3 protein. The D gene is left open where the match is weak. Size is stated for part of the rows, as once, few or many counts, or as a class when the clone is expanded.

.,TRBV10-2,.,TRBJ2-1,TGCGCCAGCAGTGAGTCACCAGCGGGCGAAAGATGGTACAATGAGCAGTTCTTC,CASSESPAGERWYNEQFF
TRBD2,TRBV5-1,.,TRBJ2-7,TGCGCCAGCAGCCCCTCCGTGACTAGCGGCTACGAGCAGTACTTC,CASSPSVTSGYEQYF
.,TRBV21-1,.,TRBJ2-5,TGTGCCAGCAGCAAATCCGGGACTAGCGAGATACCACAGGAGACCCAGTACTTC,CASSKSGTSEIPQETQYF
.,TRBV4-1,.,TRBJ2-7,TGCGCCAGCAGCTCTAGATTTCGGGGGACAGTAAATTCCTACGAGCAGTACTTC,CASSSRFRGTVNSYEQYF
.,TRBV2,.,TRBJ2-2,TGTGCCAGCAGTGAAGCAACAGGGTCCACCGGGGAGCTGTTTTTT,CASSEATGSTGELFF
.,TRBV7-6,.,TRBJ1-1,TGTGCCAGCAGCCCTACAGAAGCGAACACTGAAGCTTTCTTT,CASSPTEANTEAFF
.,TRBV5-1,.,TRBJ1-3,TGCGCCAGCAGCTTGGGGATAGGACAGATCTCTGGAAACACCATATATTTT,CASSLGIGQISGNTIYF
TRBD1,TRBV6-6,.,TRBJ1-5,TGTGCCAGCAGCCCAGGGGGTCCTAGCAATCAGCCCCAGCATTTT,CASSPGGPSNQPQHF
.,TRBV5-1,.,TRBJ2-7,TGCGCCAGCAGCTTACTTCCCAGCTCCTACGAGCAGTACTTC,CASSLLPSSYEQYF
TRBD1,TRBV6-6,.,TRBJ1-4,TGTGCCAGCAGGACAGGGGGGACTAATGAAAAACTGTTTTTT,CASRTGGTNEKLFF
.,TRBV7-8,.,TRBJ2-3,TGTGCCAGCAGCTTATCGGAGATCACAGATACGCAGTATTTT,CASSLSEITDTQYF
.,TRBV6-5,.,TRBJ2-2,TGTGCCAGCAGTACGGGCCGGGTGACCGGGGAGCTGTTTTTT,CASSTGRVTGELFF
.,TRBV7-2,.,TRBJ2-7,TGTGCCAGCAGCCCCGGACCCTACGAGCAGTACTTC,CASSPGPYEQYF
TRBD2,TRBV5-1,.,TRBJ2-7,TGCGCCAGCAGCTTGGCACTAGCGGGAGCGTACGAGCAGTACTTC,CASSLALAGAYEQYF
.,TRBV28,.,TRBJ1-2,TGTGCCAGCGAACAGAATGACTATGGCTACACCTTC,CASEQNDYGYTF
.,TRBV6-5,.,TRBJ1-4,TGTGCCAGCAGTTACTTGGCGGGACCGCCTGAAAAACTGTTTTTT,CASSYLAGPPEKLFF
TRBD2,TRBV4-1,.,TRBJ2-2,TGCGCCAGCAGTCCATCGACCAGCGGGAGTTACACCGGGGAGCTGTTTTTT,CASSPSTSGSYTGELFF
.,TRBV2,.,TRBJ1-5,TGTGCCAGCAGTGTCGGGGGAAGGTCCGCCGACGGATATAGCAATCAGCCCCAGCATTTT,CASSVGGRSADGYSNQPQHF
.,TRBV9,.,TRBJ2-1,TGTGCCAGCGGCGGCGGGGAATCCTACAATGAGCAGTTCTTC,CASGGGESYNEQFF
.,TRBV10-3,once,TRBJ2-2,TGTGCCATCAGTGATATTGGAAAGAACACCGGGGAGCTGTTTTTT,CAISDIGKNTGELFF
.,TRBV27,once,TRBJ2-7,TGTGCCAGCAGTTTTTCGGGGCGGAGCGTGGGGTACGAGCAGTACTTC,CASSFSGRSVGYEQYF
.,TRBV21-1,.,TRBJ1-6,TGTGCCAGCAGCAAGGGTCGTAATTCACCCCTCCACTTT,CASSKGRNSPLHF
.,TRBV9,.,TRBJ1-2,TGTGCCAGCAGCGTAGGAGAAGGGTATGGCTACACCTTC,CASSVGEGYGYTF
.,TRBV11-2,once,TRBJ2-4,TGTGCCAGCACCCCAGGGGGGCGAGTAAACATTCAGTACTTC,CASTPGGRVNIQYF
.,TRBV18,.,TRBJ2-7,TGTGCCAGCTCACCACCCTCAACCAACGAGCAGTACTTC,CASSPPSTNEQYF
TRBD1,TRBV2,.,TRBJ1-5,TGTGCCAGCAGTGAGGGGACAGTTCAGCCCCAGCATTTT,CASSEGTVQPQHF
.,TRBV7-2,.,TRBJ2-3,TGTGCCAGCAGCTTAGTTCTAGGTACGCAGTATTTT,CASSLVLGTQYF
.,TRBV2,once,TRBJ1-4,TGTGCCAGCAGTCCCAGGGCTAATGAAAAACTGTTTTTT,CASSPRANEKLFF
TRBD2,TRBV5-4,.,TRBJ2-2,TGTGCCAGCAGCTTAGGACTAGCGGGAGGTCGCACCGGGGAGCTGTTTTTT,CASSLGLAGGRTGELFF
.,TRBV7-9,.,TRBJ2-7,TGTGCCAGCAGCCCGCAGGGGGGCATCTCCTACGAGCAGTACTTC,CASSPQGGISYEQYF
.,TRBV30,.,TRBJ1-1,TGTGCCTGGCAGAGGAACGGGAACACTGAAGCTTTCTTT,CAWQRNGNTEAFF
TRBD2,TRBV29-1,once,TRBJ2-1,TGCAGCGTTGAAGATGGGCTAGCGGGAGTTATTAACAATGAGCAGTTCTTC,CSVEDGLAGVINNEQFF
.,TRBV10-3,.,TRBJ1-6,TGTGCCATCAGTGTGGGGGATGGCTATAATTCACCCCTCCACTTT,CAISVGDGYNSPLHF
.,TRBV5-1,.,TRBJ2-1,TGCGCCAGCAGCTTGGCGGCAGGCAGTGAGCAGTTCTTC,CASSLAAGSEQFF
.,TRBV4-1,.,TRBJ2-3,TGCGCCAGCAGCCAAGTACTAGCTCCAGATACGCAGTATTTT,CASSQVLAPDTQYF
TRBD1,TRBV7-2,.,TRBJ2-1,TGTGCCAGCAGCTTAGCCGGGACAGTCAATGAGCAGTTCTTC,CASSLAGTVNEQFF
.,TRBV7-9,.,TRBJ2-2,TGTGCCAGCAGTCCGGGACTGGGTAACACCGGGGAGCTGTTTTTT,CASSPGLGNTGELFF
.,TRBV6-6,.,TRBJ1-2,TGTGCCAGCAGCCACGAAACAGGGAACTATGGCTACACCTTC,CASSHETGNYGYTF
.,TRBV7-2,.,TRBJ2-3,TGTGCCAGCAGCTTACGAATGCGGGGTGACACAGATACGCAGTATTTT,CASSLRMRGDTDTQYF
.,TRBV6-1,.,TRBJ2-6,TGTGCCAGCAGTGAATTCGGCAGAGTGGCTGGGGCCAACGTCCTGACTTTC,CASSEFGRVAGANVLTF
TRBD2,TRBV2,.,TRBJ2-1,TGTGCCAGCAGCCTCAGCGGGATCGCGAACAATGAGCAGTTCTTC,CASSLSGIANNEQFF
TRBD2,TRBV7-3,.,TRBJ2-3,TGTGCCAGCAGCTTAACAGCGGGGGGGCCCGGCACAGATACGCAGTATTTT,CASSLTAGGPGTDTQYF
.,TRBV16,.,TRBJ2-2,TGTGCCAGCAGCCGGGCCGGGCAAGGCACCGGGGAGCTGTTTTTT,CASSRAGQGTGELFF
.,TRBV5-1,.,TRBJ2-7,TGCGCCAGCAGCCCCAGACCCTTCTTGGAGCAGTACTTC,CASSPRPFLEQYF
.,TRBV6-1,.,TRBJ1-4,TGTGCCAGCAGTGAGAACAGGGTTTCTAATGAAAAACTGTTTTTT,CASSENRVSNEKLFF
.,TRBV10-3,few,TRBJ1-5,TGTGCCATCAGGGCCGGGGACTTCAAGCCCCAGCATTTT,CAIRAGDFKPQHF